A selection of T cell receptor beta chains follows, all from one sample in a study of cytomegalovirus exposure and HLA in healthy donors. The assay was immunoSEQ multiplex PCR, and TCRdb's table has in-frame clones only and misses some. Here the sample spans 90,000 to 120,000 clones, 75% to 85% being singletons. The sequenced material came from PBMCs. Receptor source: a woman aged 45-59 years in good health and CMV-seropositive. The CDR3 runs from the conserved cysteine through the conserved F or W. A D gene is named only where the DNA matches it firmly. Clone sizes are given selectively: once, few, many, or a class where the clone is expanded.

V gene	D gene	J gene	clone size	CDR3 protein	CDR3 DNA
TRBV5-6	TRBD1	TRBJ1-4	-	CASSLKGTGIATNEKLFF	TGTGCCAGCAGCTTGAAAGGGACAGGTATTGCAACTAATGAAAAACTGTTTTTT
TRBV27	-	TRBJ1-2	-	CASRPGGRDGYTF	TGTGCCAGCAGGCCGGGGGGGAGGGATGGCTACACCTTC
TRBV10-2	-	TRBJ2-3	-	CASGPSRQYF	TGCGCCAGCGGGCCGTCCCGGCAGTATTTT
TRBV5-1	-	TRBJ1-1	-	CASSLFSAEAGMNTEAFF	TGCGCCAGCAGCTTGTTTTCTGCCGAGGCGGGCATGAACACTGAAGCTTTCTTT
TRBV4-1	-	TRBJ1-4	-	CASSQGLQGEKLFF	TGCGCCAGCAGCCAAGGCCTTCAGGGTGAAAAACTGTTTTTT
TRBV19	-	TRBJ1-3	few	CASSIVVSGNTIYF	TGTGCCAGTAGTATAGTCGTCTCTGGAAACACCATATATTTT
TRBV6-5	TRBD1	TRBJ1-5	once	CASSTTGGGNQPQHF	TGTGCCAGCAGCACGACAGGGGGCGGCAATCAGCCCCAGCATTTT
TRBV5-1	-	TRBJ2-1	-	CASSLVGDEQFF	TGCGCCAGCAGCTTGGTAGGGGATGAGCAGTTCTTC
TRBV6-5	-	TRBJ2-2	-	CASSLNTGELFF	TGTGCCAGCAGTCTGAACACCGGGGAGCTGTTTTTT
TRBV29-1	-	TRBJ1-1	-	CSVAPGTEAFF	TGCAGCGTTGCCCCCGGTACTGAAGCTTTCTTT
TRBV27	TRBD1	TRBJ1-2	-	CASSPGQGLYGYTF	TGTGCCAGCAGCCCGGGACAGGGCCTTTATGGCTACACCTTC
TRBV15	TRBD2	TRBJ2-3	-	CATSSNSGRADTQYF	TGTGCCACCAGCAGTAATAGCGGGAGGGCAGATACGCAGTATTTT
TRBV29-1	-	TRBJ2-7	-	CSVEGATPGTYEQYF	TGCAGCGTTGAAGGAGCGACACCAGGGACTTACGAGCAGTACTTC
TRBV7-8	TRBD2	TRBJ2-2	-	CASSTLAPPNTGELFF	TGTGCCAGCAGCACACTAGCGCCTCCCAACACCGGGGAGCTGTTTTTT
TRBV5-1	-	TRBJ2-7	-	CASSSFGGGGKYEQYF	TGCGCCAGCAGCTCGTTCGGGGGCGGGGGCAAGTACGAGCAGTACTTC
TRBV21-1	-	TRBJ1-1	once	CASSPWNQQLGAFF	TGTGCCAGCAGCCCCTGGAATCAACAACTAGGGGCTTTCTTT
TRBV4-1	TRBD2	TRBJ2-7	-	CASSQQAGKGYEQYF	TGCGCCAGCAGCCAACAAGCGGGAAAGGGGTACGAGCAGTACTTC
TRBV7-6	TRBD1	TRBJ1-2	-	CASSLARQGRNYGYTF	TGTGCCAGCAGCTTAGCCAGACAGGGGCGTAACTATGGCTACACCTTC
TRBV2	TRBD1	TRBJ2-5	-	CASRLLLGQTPLSQETQYF	TGTGCCAGCAGACTTCTACTGGGACAGACTCCCTTATCCCAAGAGACCCAGTACTTC
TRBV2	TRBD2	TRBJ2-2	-	CASSRTSGITGELFF	TGTGCCAGCAGTAGGACTAGCGGAATCACCGGGGAGCTGTTTTTT
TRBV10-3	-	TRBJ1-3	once	CAISGRGQFSGNTIYF	TGTGCCATCAGTGGCCGAGGACAGTTCTCTGGAAACACCATATATTTT
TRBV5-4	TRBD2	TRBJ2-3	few	CASRPGTTNTQYF	TGTGCCAGCAGACCCGGGACTACGAATACGCAGTATTTT
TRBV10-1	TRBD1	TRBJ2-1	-	CASSEQGLGEQFF	TGCGCCAGCAGTGAACAGGGGTTGGGTGAGCAGTTCTTC